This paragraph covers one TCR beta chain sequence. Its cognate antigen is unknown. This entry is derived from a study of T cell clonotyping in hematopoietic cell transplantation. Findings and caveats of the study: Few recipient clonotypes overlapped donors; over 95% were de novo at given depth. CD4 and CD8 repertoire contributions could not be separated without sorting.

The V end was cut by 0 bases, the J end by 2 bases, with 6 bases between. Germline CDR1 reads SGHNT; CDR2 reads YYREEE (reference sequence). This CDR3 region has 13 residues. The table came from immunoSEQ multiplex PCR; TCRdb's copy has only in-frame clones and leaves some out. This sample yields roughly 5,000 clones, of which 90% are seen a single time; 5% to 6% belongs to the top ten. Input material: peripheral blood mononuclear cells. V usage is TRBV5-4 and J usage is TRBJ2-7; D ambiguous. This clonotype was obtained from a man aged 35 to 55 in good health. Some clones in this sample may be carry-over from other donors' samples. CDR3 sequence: CASSLGSAYEQYF. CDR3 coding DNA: TGTGCCAGCAGCTTGGGCTCAGCCTACGAGCAGTACTTC.